Listed below are T cell receptor beta chains from one sample, sequenced in a study of OX40 agonist ivuxolimab in advanced cancers. Using immunoSEQ multiplex PCR, the repertoire was profiled, and TCRdb retains in-frame clones only, with some absent. The table lists over 55,000 clones, about 89% of them singletons. This material consisted of CD4+ or CD8+ T cells sorted from blood, taken in a trial of the OX40 agonist ivuxolimab. The receptors derive from an adult with an advanced solid tumor such as melanoma, head and neck, liver or kidney cancer. Each CDR3 is given without its conserved first and last residue. Expanded clones get a size class; other rows say once, few or many, or leave the size out.

TRBV21-1 | NA | ASTDPGRLAGVGGQETQY
TRBV30 | NA | AWSVIQDSPPLH
TRBV7-9 | NA | ASSLVVGPI
TRBV28 | NA | ASSAGQSGYT
TRBV5-6 | NA | ASSLGTTYEQY
TRBV7-2 | NA | ASSFGDSMNTEAF
TRBV11-2 | NA | ASSPPTGEYEQY
TRBV5-5 | few | ASSRGTESGQPQH
TRBV28 | NA | ASSLQIGTSANTEAF
TRBV4-3 | few | ASSPKSSGSAGEQY
TRBV11-2 | NA | ASSLTPSSYNEQF
TRBV28 | NA | ASTESSYNEQF
TRBV5-5 | NA | ASSLAGGNQPQH
TRBV28 | NA | ASSGGRSGRNVGQF